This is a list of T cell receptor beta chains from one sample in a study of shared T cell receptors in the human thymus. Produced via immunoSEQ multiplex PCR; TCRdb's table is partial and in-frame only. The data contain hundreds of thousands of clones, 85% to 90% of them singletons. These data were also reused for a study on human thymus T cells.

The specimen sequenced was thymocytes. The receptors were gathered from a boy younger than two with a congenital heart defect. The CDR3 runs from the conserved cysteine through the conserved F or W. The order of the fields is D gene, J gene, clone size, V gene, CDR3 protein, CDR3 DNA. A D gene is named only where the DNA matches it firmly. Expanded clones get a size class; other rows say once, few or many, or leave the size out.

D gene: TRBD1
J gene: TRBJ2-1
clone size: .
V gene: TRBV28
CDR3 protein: CASSFPGDSSYNEQFF
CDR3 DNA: TGTGCCAGCAGTTTCCCCGGGGACAGCTCCTACAATGAGCAGTTCTTC

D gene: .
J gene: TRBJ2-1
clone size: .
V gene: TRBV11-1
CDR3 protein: CASSAIGTSDEQFF
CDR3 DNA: TGTGCCAGCAGCGCTATCGGGACTTCCGATGAGCAGTTCTTC

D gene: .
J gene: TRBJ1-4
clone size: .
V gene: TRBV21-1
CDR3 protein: CASSNRRQTATNEKLFF
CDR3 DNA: TGTGCCAGCAGCAACCGTCGGCAGACTGCAACTAATGAAAAACTGTTTTTT

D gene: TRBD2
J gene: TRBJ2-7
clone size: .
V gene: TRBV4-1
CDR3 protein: CASSPQNFLPGLGTHEQYF
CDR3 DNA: TGCGCCAGCAGCCCCCAAAACTTTTTACCGGGACTAGGTACCCACGAGCAGTACTTC

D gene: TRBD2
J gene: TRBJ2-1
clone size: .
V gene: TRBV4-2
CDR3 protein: CASRQWTSGYNEQFF
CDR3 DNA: TGTGCCAGCAGACAGTGGACTAGCGGATACAATGAGCAGTTCTTC

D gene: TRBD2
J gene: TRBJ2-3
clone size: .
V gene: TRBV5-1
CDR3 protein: CASSYPGLAGVGTDTQYF
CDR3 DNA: TGCGCCAGCAGCTATCCGGGACTAGCGGGAGTTGGCACAGATACGCAGTATTTT

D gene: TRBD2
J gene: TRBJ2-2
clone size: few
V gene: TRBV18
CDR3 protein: CASSPPAPAGMTGELFF
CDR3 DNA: TGTGCCAGCTCACCACCGGCCCCAGCGGGGATGACCGGGGAGCTGTTTTTT

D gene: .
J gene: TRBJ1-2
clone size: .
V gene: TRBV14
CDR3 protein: CASSQPVNYGYTF
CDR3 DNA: TGTGCCAGCAGCCAACCCGTTAACTATGGCTACACCTTC

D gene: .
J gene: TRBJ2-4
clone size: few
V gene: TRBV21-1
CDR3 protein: CASSKGPLAGGDKNIQYF
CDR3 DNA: TGTGCCAGCAGCAAAGGCCCGCTAGCGGGAGGGGACAAAAACATTCAGTACTTC

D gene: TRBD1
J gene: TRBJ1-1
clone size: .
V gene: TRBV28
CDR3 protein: CASSGQVNTEAFF
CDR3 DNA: TGTGCCAGCAGCGGACAGGTGAACACTGAAGCTTTCTTT

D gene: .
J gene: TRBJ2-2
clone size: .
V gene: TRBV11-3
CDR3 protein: CASSPPGAILTGELFF
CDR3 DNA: TGTGCCAGCAGCCCCCCGGGAGCCATTCTCACCGGGGAGCTGTTTTTT

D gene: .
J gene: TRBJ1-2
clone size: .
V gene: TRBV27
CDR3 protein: CASSFGRAGFYGYTF
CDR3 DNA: TGTGCCAGCAGTTTTGGCAGGGCGGGGTTCTATGGCTACACCTTC

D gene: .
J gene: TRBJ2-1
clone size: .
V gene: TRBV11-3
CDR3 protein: CASSRDEDEQFF
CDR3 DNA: TGTGCCAGCAGCCGGGATGAGGATGAGCAGTTCTTC

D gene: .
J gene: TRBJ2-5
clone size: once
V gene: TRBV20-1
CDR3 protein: CSASIEETQYF
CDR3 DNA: TGCAGTGCTAGTATTGAAGAGACCCAGTACTTC

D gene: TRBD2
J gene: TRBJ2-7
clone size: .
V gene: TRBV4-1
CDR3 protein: CASSQSAKTSGSARGYEQYF
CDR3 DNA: TGCGCCAGCAGCCAATCTGCCAAGACTAGCGGGAGTGCCCGTGGCTACGAGCAGTACTTC

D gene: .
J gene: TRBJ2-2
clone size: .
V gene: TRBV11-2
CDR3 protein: CASSGGRLYFLTGELFF
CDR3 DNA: TGTGCCAGCAGCGGGGGCAGGCTTTATTTTCTAACCGGGGAGCTGTTTTTT

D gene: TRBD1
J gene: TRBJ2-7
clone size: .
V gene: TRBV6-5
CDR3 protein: CATLQGSGNEQYF
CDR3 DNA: TGTGCCACTTTACAGGGGAGTGGGAACGAGCAGTACTTC

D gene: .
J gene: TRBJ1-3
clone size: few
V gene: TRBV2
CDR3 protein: CASSDPRSGNTIYF
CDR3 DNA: TGTGCCAGCAGTGATCCCCGCTCTGGAAACACCATATATTTT

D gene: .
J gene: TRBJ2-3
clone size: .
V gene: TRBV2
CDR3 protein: CASRTRRRPPDTDTQYF
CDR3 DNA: TGTGCCAGCAGGACTAGACGAAGACCTCCGGACACAGATACGCAGTATTTT

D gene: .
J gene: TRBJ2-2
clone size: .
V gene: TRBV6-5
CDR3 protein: CASSYSRDTGELFF
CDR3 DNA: TGTGCCAGCAGTTACTCTCGGGACACCGGGGAGCTGTTTTTT

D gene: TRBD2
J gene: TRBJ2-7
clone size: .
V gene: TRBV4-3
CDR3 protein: CASSQEPPAGTYEQYF
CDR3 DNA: TGCGCCAGCAGCCAAGAACCCCCAGCGGGGACCTACGAGCAGTACTTC

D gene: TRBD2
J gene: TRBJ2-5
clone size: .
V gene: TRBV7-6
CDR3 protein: CASSFPPTSGRRVAQETQYF
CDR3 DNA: TGTGCCAGCAGCTTCCCCCCTACTAGCGGGAGACGTGTGGCGCAAGAGACCCAGTACTTC

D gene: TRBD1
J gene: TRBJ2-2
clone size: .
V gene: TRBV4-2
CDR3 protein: CASSQDTTGDTGELFF
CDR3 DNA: TGTGCCAGCAGCCAAGACACGACAGGGGATACCGGGGAGCTGTTTTTT

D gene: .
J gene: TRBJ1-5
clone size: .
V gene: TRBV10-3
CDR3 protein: CAISDPNQPQHF
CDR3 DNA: TGTGCCATCAGTGATCCGAATCAGCCCCAGCATTTT

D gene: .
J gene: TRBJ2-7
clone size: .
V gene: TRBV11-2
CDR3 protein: CASSLPLYEQYF
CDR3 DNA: TGTGCCAGCAGCTTACCCCTCTACGAGCAGTACTTC

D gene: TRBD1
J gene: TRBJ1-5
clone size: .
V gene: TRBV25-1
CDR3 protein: CASSPGTGGNQPQHF
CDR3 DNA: TGTGCCAGCAGCCCCGGGACAGGGGGCAATCAGCCCCAGCATTTT

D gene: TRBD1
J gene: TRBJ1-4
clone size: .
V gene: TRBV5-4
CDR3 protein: CASSHLTGPATNEKLFF
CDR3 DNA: TGTGCCAGCAGCCACTTGACAGGGCCTGCAACTAATGAAAAACTGTTTTTT

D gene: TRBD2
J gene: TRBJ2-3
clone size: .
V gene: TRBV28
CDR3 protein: CASSPTSGKSSDTQYF
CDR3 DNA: TGTGCCAGCAGTCCCACTAGCGGGAAGAGTTCAGATACGCAGTATTTT

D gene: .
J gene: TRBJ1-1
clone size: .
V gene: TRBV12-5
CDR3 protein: CASGDQGAINTEAFF
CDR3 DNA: TGTGCTAGTGGTGATCAAGGGGCTATAAACACTGAAGCTTTCTTT

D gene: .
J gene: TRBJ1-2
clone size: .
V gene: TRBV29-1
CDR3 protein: CSATNQRESYYGYTF
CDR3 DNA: TGCAGCGCCACAAACCAGAGGGAATCTTACTATGGCTACACCTTC

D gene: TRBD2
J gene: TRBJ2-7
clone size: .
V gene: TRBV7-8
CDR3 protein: CASSLASGLEVDEQYF
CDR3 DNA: TGTGCCAGCAGCTTAGCGTCGGGACTAGAGGTCGACGAGCAGTACTTC

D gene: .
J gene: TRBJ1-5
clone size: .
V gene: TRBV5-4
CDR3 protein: CASSLGPSGINQPQHF
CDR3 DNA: TGTGCCAGCAGCTTGGGGCCCTCAGGGATAAATCAGCCCCAGCATTTT

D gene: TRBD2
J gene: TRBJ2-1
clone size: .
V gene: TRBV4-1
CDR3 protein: CASSQRVAGAGNEQFF
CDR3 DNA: TGCGCCAGCAGCCAAAGAGTAGCGGGAGCGGGCAATGAGCAGTTCTTC

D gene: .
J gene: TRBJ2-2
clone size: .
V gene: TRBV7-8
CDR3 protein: CASSIQTRPTGELFF
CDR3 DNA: TGTGCCAGCAGCATCCAGACTAGACCCACCGGGGAGCTGTTTTTT

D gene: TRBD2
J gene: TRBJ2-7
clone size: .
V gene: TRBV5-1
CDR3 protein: CASSPLAGGSSYEQYF
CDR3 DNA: TGCGCCAGCAGCCCCCTAGCGGGAGGGAGCTCCTACGAGCAGTACTTC

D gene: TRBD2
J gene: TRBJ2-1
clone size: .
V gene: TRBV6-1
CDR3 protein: CASFTSGRLTDGQFF
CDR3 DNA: TGTGCCAGCTTTACTAGCGGGAGGTTAACAGATGGGCAGTTCTTC